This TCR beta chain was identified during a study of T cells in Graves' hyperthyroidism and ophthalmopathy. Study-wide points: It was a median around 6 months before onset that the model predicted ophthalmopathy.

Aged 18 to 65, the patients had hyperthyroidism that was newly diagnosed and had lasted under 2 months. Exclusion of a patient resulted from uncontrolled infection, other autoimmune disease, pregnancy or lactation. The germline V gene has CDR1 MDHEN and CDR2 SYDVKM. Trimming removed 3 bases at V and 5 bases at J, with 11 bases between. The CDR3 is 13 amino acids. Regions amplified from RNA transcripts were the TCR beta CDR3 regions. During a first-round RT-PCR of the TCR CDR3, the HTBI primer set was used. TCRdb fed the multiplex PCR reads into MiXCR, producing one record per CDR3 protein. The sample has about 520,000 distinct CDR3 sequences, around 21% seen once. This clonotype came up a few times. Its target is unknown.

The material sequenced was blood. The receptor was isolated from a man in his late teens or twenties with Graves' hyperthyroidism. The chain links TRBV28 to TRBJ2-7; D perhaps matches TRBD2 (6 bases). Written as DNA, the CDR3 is TGTGCCAGCAGTTTCGGAGGGGACGACGAGCAGTACTTC. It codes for CASSFGGDDEQYF.